This T cell receptor beta chain was identified in a study of regulatory T cells in long-lasting Graves disease (dated by TCRdb to the early 2020s). In the study overall: Patients with newly diagnosed Graves' disease had been on antithyroid drugs for under 3 months. Persistent Graves' disease patients were compared with newly diagnosed Graves' disease patients by peripheral blood TCR sequencing and RNA sequencing. A total of approximately 35 samples underwent TCR sequencing: about 13 from persistent and some 20 from newly diagnosed Graves' disease patients. The study was conducted in China and was registered as a clinical trial. The paper as a whole reports these results and caveats: Only peripheral blood was studied, because thyroid tissue, the primary lesion, was inaccessible. TRBV28, TRBJ1-2 and TRBJ2-5 were preferentially used in persistent disease, while TRBV20-1 and TRBJ2-1 were favored in newly diagnosed disease. The small sample size was acknowledged by the authors as a limitation that may reduce accuracy. Only the TCR beta chain was sequenced and analyzed. Lower TCR Shannon entropy and fewer highly expanded clones were observed in persistent Graves' disease patients than in newly diagnosed patients, which suggested clonal expansion. A larger number of public clonotypes was shared among persistent patients (approximately 3,000) than among newly diagnosed patients (around 880).

This clonotype was detected ten times or more. The antigen this receptor binds is unknown. Per-nucleotide qualities are absent, and no much larger clonotype sits a single base away. The time point label of this sample denotes: newly diagnosed GD, antithyroid drugs for less than 3 months. For both TCR sequencing and RNA sequencing, RNA was extracted from PBMCs in TRIzol. The diagnosis of Graves' disease was made according to American Thyroid Association guidelines. Patients were recruited from an endocrinology department in Xi'an, China. Each patient gave approximately 9.7 milliliters of peripheral blood, collected in an EDTA anticoagulant tube. Ficoll Paque Plus density gradient separation was used to isolate PBMCs, and no further T cell sorting was done. An Agilent 2100 Bioanalyzer and agarose gel were used to check RNA quality, and a NanoDrop 2000 was used to measure RNA concentration. Libraries were prepared through multiplex PCR. The sequencer listed for this sample is Illumina HiSeq 4000. To build TCR beta libraries, CDR3 regions were amplified by Arm-PCR using iRepertoire HTBI primers. Before sequencing, the PCR products underwent gel purification. As for the original processing: A total of fewer than 80 TRBV and 14 TRBJ segments were identified across samples and were used for gene usage analysis of CDR3 amino acid clonotypes. COPE and FqMerger were used to merge the filtered high-quality paired reads into contigs. BLAST was used to align contigs to the IMGT TRBV, TRBD and TRBJ reference genes, and CDR3 was defined following IMGT. Any clonotype with a frequency above 0.1% was counted as a highly expanded clone. Shannon entropy was used to measure repertoire diversity, and the Gini coefficient was used to measure V-J evenness. Public clonotypes were defined as clonotypes shared by more than one individual. TCRdb reworked the public reads: Q25 trimming with fastp, MiXCR clone assembly, productive beta chains retained. Records with the same CDR3 protein are collapsed into one entry carrying the most frequent genes and DNA. These V and J calls derive from TCRdb rather than the authors' analysis. The sample table holds some 220,000 distinct CDR3 sequences, of which roughly a fifth were seen once. The ten largest clones represent roughly 12% of the sample.

From its cysteine to its phenylalanine, the CDR3 spans 15 amino acids. Only the CDR3 DNA stays, 45 bases, in frame from base 1. CDR1 and CDR2 are read off the germline V gene as MNHNS and SASEGT. V lost 0 bases and J lost 0 bases; the stretch between them is 8 bases long. These data were also filed under a second study, of T cells in Graves' hyperthyroidism and ophthalmopathy. From that second study: Graves' hyperthyroidism was defined as stable when no progression to ophthalmopathy occurred over 18 months of follow-up. Hyperthyroidism patients were newly diagnosed, had a disease duration of under 2 months, and were aged 18 to 65 years. The study excluded patients with uncontrolled infections, other autoimmune diseases, pregnancy or lactation. Diagnoses relied on clinical symptoms, serum thyroxine and TRAb, thyroid ultrasound and orbital computed tomography. A first-round RT-PCR of the TCR CDR3 used the HTBI primer set with the Qiagen OneStep RT-PCR kit. Most expanded thyroid clonotypes (frequency above 0.001) were also detected in blood, a finding suggesting that blood repertoires may reflect thyroid immune responses. Ophthalmopathy was separated from stable hyperthyroidism by a 13 V-J signature model, with about 86% sensitivity and just over 81% specificity obtained in cross-validation and 80%/75% obtained in testing. In validation, the model predicted progression to ophthalmopathy with roughly 70% sensitivity and 72% to 85% specificity, a median of approximately 6.7 months before onset. To identify TCR V-J signatures that set the groups apart, the researchers used a discovery cohort of about a hundred patients, made up of some 41 with Graves' ophthalmopathy and about 55 with stable Graves' hyperthyroidism. Prospective prediction of ophthalmopathy was tested in an independent validation cohort consisting of roughly 20 hyperthyroidism patients and approximately 16 patients who later progressed to ophthalmopathy. The 90 to 100 discovery patients were randomly divided into training and test sets at a 7:3 ratio. In several Graves' hyperthyroidism patients, the study also compared T-cell repertoires from thyroid tissue with T-cell repertoires from blood. Following sampling, methimazole starting at 30 mg daily was given to hyperthyroidism patients, and high-dose intravenous methylprednisolone was given to ophthalmopathy patients. Libraries were constructed in a second round of multiplex PCR, after which size selection and purification were performed. Sequencing of the libraries was done on an Illumina HiSeq2000 using paired-end 100 bp reads. Raw data were processed with SOAPnuke, discarding reads with adapters, uncalled bases, mean Phred below 15, or no exact constant-primer or identifier match. High-quality paired reads were merged using COPE v1.2.5, and each unique nucleotide sequence was defined as a clonotype. MiTCR v1.1 was used to align clonotypes to the IMGT TRBV, TRBD and TRBJ reference segments. The analysis was restricted to V-J combinations with a frequency above 0.0001, which together covered 99.2% of the repertoires. The TCS score was defined as F50 (clonal expansion) divided by E x V (chaos), with BLOSUM62-based TCRdist calculated between CDR3 peptides within each V-J. Welch's t-statistics and random forest reduced 500 to 550 V-J features to around 14, which were used in a naive Bayes classifier (R e1071). No statistical method was used to set the sample size in advance, and investigators knew the group allocation. The paper describes TCR Vbeta CDR3 sequencing of about 140 peripheral blood samples, made up of some 40 ophthalmopathy patients, some 80 hyperthyroidism patients and approximately 17 progressor patients.

This sample comprised peripheral blood mononuclear cells (PBMCs), obtained at new diagnosis, from a patient treated with antithyroid drugs. The chain employs TRBV6-1 and TRBJ1-2; matching of 6 bases hints at TRBD1 as the D gene. The TCR sequence derives from a woman in her twenties or thirties with Graves disease. Donor details come from another sample of the same person, matched by shared clones. The CDR3 region reads CASSEAYRANYGYTF. At the DNA level, the sequence is TGTGCCAGCAGTGAAGCTTACAGGGCTAACTATGGCTACACCTTC.